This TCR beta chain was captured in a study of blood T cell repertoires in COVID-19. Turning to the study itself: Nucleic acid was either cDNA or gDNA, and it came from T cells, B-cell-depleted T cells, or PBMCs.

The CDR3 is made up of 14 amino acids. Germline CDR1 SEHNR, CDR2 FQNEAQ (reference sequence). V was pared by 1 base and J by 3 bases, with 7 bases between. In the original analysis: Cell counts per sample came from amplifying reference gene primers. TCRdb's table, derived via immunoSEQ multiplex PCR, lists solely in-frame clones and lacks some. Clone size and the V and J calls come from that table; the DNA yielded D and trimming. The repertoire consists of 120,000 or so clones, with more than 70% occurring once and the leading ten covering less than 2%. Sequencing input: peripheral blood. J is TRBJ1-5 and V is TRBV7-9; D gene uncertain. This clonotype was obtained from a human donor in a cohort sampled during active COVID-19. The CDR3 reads CASSLGEVNQPQHF. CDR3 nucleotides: TGTGCCAGCAGCTTAGGGGAGGTCAATCAGCCCCAGCATTTT.